This TCR beta chain was captured by sequencing in a study of control samples from healthy donors and cancer patients. The protocol was immunoSEQ multiplex PCR, while the TCRdb copy is restricted to in-frame clones and leaves out a portion. The sample consists of roughly 100,000 clones, 83% of them appearing once. Germline V gene lookup returns CDR1 SGHTA and CDR2 FQGNSA. Trimming removed 5 bases from V and 3 bases from J; junction bases left unmatched: 10. CDR3 size: 16 residues. The gene calls are TRBV7-2 and TRBJ1-5, with 7 bases identical to TRBD1. This TCR was recovered from a woman in her forties or fifties in good health. Sequenced input: blood. The CDR3 bases are TGTGCCAGCAGCCCTATACCCGACAGGGTCAATCAGCCCCAGCATTTT. Residues: CASSPIPDRVNQPQHF.